This entry describes one T cell receptor beta chain. This specimen comes from a study of spatial heterogeneity in lung cancer. Study-wide context: Combinations of a unique TCR and a UMI were tallied in raw reads, and on average each appeared more than ten times.

Time point reported: sample taken at primary tumor resection. Whole RNA came from tumor, nontumor lung or frozen PBMC and was sequenced without being sorted. Unique molecular identifiers, one per molecule, were present on every TCR cDNA molecule. TCRdb fed the 5' RACE reads into MiXCR, producing one record per CDR3 protein. Here the sample spans tens of thousands of distinct CDR3 sequences, less than 8.5% being singletons. The source is a female donor with early-stage non-small cell lung cancer. Sequencing was performed on PBMCs, taken at surgery.

The CDR3 sequence is CASASGGASSYEQYF. The CDR3 DNA reads TGTGCCAGCGCCAGCGGGGGTGCTAGCTCCTACGAGCAGTACTTC. This chain links TRBV7-9 with TRBJ2-7; TRBD2 matches 8 bases. Germline CDR1 and CDR2: SEHNR and FQNEAQ (reference sequence). The CDR3 is made up of 15 amino acids. Losses at the gene ends were 8 bases for V and 0 bases for J; bases not matched to a gene: 9.